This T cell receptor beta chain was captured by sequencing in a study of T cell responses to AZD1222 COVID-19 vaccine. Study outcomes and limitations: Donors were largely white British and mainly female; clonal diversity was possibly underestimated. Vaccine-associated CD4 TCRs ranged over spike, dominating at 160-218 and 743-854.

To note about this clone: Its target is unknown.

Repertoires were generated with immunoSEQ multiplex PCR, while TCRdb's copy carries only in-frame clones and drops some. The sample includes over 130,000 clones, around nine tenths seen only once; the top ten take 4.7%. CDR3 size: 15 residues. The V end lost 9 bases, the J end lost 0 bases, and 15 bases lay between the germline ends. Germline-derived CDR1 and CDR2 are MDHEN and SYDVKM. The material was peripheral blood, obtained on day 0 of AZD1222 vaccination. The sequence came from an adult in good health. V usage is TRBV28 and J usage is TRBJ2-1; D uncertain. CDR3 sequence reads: CASRVGPGSYNEQFF. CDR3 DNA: TGTGCCAGTCGAGTAGGTCCAGGCTCCTACAATGAGCAGTTCTTC.